The 4 T cell receptor beta chains presented below share a single source sample, sequenced in a study of blood T cell repertoires in COVID-19 (dated by TCRdb to about 2020). The library was built by means of the immunoSEQ multiplex PCR assay. TCRdb retrieved this table from immuneACCESS and kept in-frame rearrangements only. Not all clones are present; in checked studies, unresolved V genes account for under half, and no reason is known for the remainder. A total of 99,000 or so clones appear in this sample, more than 80% of them only once. Roughly 10% of the sample comes from the top ten. The sequenced sample consisted of peripheral blood. These receptors were taken from a woman in her 70s with acute or convalescent COVID-19.

Here the CDR3 reads CASSQEGYTGVSYEQYF. CDR3 coding DNA: TGTGCCAGCAGCCAGGAAGGGTACACAGGCGTCTCCTACGAGCAGTACTTC. The V call is TRBV14, the J call TRBJ2-7, with D possibly being TRBD1 (5 bases). Trimming pared 3 bases from V and 0 bases from J, leaving 18 bases between. Germline V gene data show CDR1 as SGHDN and CDR2 as FVKESK. The length of the CDR3 is 17 residues.

The chain has TRBV4-3 and TRBJ1-3; TRBD1 agrees at 8 bases. The CDR3 consists of 17 residues. V lost 4 bases to trimming and J lost 0 bases; unmatched junction nucleotides: 8. From germline, CDR1 is LGHNA and CDR2 YSLEER. The CDR3: CASSPRLTGVSGNTIYF. The CDR3 region has the DNA TGCGCCAGCAGCCCAAGGTTGACAGGGGTCTCTGGAAACACCATATATTTT.

The chain links TRBV15 to TRBJ2-3; D not certain. The CDR3 is 13 amino acids. The germline gives CDR1 LNHNV, CDR2 YYDKDF (reference sequence). The ends were cut back, 7 bases at V and 0 bases at J, with 8 bases in the middle. CDR3 amino acids: CATMAVSTDTQYF. DNA of the CDR3: TGTGCCACCATGGCGGTTAGCACAGATACGCAGTATTTT. Together with reference TRBV15 and TRBJ2-3, the CDR3 gives the full variable domain: DAMVIQNPRYQVTQFGKPVTLSCSQTLNHNVMYWYQQKSSQAPKLLFHYYDKDFNNEADTPDNFQSRRPNTSFCFLDIRSPGLGDTAMYLCATMAVSTDTQYFGPGTRLTVL.

This chain links TRBV7-6 with TRBJ2-1; D gene ambiguous. Germline loops: CDR1 SGHVS, CDR2 FNYEAQ. With 1 base removed from V and 5 bases from J, the gap between germline ends came to 9 bases. The CDR3 is 14 amino acids. CDR3 DNA: TGTGCCAGCAGCTTAGTGCGGTCGGACAATGAGCAGTTCTTC. It yields the protein CASSLVRSDNEQFF.